Below, one TCR beta chain is given with its context. Its antigen is unidentified. Other DNA sequences of this sample code for an identical CDR3. This CDR3 spans 16 amino acids. Germline V CDR1 and CDR2: LGHNA, YNFKEQ. With 0 bases removed from V and 0 bases from J, the gap between germline ends came to 9 bases. Use of 60 Vbeta and 13 Jbeta primers characterized the PCR. Generated by immunoSEQ multiplex PCR, the TCRdb table keeps only in-frame clones and is missing some. The table lists nearly 200,000 clones, over 65% of them singletons. The data were obtained in a study of cytomegalovirus exposure and HLA in healthy donors. Study background: An earlier analysis found around 100 million unique TCR beta sequences from around 180 million T cells. Points from the study as a whole: The productive fraction for most TCR beta V segments was about 87% or about 30% in an earlier analysis.

This TCR derives from a boy between 2 and 15 years old in good health and CMV-seronegative. The sequencing sample was made of PBMCs. V gene TRBV4-2 combines with J gene TRBJ2-1; perhaps TRBD1 as D (6 bases). In nucleotides, the CDR3 is TGTGCCAGCAGCCAAGACAGGGGATCCTCCTACAATGAGCAGTTCTTC. This sequence encodes CASSQDRGSSYNEQFF.